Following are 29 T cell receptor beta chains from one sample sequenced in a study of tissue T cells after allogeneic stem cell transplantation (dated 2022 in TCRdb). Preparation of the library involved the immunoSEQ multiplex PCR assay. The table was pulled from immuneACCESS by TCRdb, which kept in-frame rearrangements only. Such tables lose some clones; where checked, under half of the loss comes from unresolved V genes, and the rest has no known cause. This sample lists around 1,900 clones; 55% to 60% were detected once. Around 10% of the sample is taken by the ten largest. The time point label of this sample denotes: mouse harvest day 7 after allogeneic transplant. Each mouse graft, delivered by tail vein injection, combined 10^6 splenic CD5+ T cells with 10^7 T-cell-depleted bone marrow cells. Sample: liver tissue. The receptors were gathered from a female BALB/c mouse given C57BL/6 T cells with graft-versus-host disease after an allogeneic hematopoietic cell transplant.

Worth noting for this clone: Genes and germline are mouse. This CDR3 reads CASSLSGFRETLYF. The sequenced part of the CDR3 DNA is TGTGCCAGCAGTCTGTCAGGGTTTCGCGAAACGCTCTAT. J is TRBJ1-3 and V is TRBV26; D is ambiguous. The read comes to an end 1 residue before the CDR3 does, leaving the germline J gene to fill in the end. Germline loops: CDR1 KGHPV, CDR2 FQNQEV (reference sequence). This CDR3 region has 14 residues. V lost 0 bases and J 10 bases, leaving 13 bases between the germline ends.

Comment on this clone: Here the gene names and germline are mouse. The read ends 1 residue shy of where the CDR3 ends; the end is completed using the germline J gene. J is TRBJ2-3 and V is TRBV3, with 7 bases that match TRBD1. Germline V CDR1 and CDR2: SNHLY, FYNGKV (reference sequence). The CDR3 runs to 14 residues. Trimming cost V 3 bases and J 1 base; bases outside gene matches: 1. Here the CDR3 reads CASSFDRGAETLYF. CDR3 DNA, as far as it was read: TGTGCCAGCAGCTTCGACAGGGGTGCAGAAACGCTGTAT.

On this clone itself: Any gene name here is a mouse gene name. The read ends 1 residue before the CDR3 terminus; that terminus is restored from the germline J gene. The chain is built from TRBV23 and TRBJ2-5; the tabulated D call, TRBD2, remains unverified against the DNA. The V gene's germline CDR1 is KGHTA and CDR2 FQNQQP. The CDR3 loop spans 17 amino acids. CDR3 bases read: TGCTCCAGCACTCCGGGACTGGGGGGGTATAACCAAGACACCCAGTAC. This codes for CSSTPGLGGYNQDTQY. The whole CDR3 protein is CSSTPGLGGYNQDTQYF.

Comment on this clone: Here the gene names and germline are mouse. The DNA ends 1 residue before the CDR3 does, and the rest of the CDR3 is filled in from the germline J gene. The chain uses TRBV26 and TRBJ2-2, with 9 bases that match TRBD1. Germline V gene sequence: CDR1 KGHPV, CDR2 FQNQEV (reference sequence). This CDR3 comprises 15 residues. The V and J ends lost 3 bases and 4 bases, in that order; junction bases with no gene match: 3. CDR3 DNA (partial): TGTGCCAGCAGTCTCCGGGACAGGGCCACCGGGCAGCTCTAC. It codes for CASSLRDRATGQLY. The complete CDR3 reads CASSLRDRATGQLYF.

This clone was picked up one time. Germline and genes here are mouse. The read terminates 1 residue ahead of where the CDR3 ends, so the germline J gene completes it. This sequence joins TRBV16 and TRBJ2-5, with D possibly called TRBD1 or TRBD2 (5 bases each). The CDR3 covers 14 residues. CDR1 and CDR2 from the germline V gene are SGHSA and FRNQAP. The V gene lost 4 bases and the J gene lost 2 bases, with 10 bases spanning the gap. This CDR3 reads CASSWGRPQDTQYF. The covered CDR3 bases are TGTGCAAGCAGCTGGGGACGGCCCCAAGACACCCAGTAC. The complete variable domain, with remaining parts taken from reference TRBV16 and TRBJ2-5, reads NAGVIQTPRHKVTGKGQEATLWCEPISGHSAVFWYRQTIVQGLEFLTYFRNQAPIDDSGMPKERFSAQMPNQSHSTLKIQSTQPQDSAVYLCASSWGRPQDTQYFGPGTRLLVL.

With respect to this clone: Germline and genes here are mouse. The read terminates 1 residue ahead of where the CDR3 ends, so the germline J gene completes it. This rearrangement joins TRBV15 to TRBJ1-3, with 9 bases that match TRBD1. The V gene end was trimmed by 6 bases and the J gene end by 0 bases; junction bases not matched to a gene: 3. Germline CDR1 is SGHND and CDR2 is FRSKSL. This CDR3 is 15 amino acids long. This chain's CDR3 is CASRGQGLSGNTLYF. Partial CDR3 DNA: TGTGCCAGCAGAGGACAGGGGCTTTCTGGAAATACGCTCTAT.

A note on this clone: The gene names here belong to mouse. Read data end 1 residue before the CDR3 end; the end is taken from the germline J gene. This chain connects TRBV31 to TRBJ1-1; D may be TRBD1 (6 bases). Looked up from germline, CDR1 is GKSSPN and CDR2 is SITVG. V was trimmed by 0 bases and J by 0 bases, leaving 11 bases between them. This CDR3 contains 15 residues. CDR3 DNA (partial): TGTGCCTGGAGTCTAGACAGGATTGCAAACACAGAAGTCTTC. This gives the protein CAWSLDRIANTEVF. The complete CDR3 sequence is CAWSLDRIANTEVFF.

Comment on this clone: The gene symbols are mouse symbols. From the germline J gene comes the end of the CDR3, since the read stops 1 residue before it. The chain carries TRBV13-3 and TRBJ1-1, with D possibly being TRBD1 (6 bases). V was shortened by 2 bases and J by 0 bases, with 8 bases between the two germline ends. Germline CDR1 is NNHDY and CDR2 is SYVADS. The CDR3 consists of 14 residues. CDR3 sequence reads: CASSEPGENTEVFF. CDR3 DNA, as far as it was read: TGTGCCAGCAGTGAACCAGGGGAGAACACAGAAGTCTTC.

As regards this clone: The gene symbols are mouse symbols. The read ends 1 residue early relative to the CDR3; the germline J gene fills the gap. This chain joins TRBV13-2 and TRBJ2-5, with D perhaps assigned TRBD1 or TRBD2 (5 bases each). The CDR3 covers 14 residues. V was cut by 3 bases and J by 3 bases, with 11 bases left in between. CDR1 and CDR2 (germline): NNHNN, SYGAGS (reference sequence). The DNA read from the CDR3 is TGTGCCAGCGGTGCCCCGGGACGTCAAGACACCCAGTAC. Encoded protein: CASGAPGRQDTQY. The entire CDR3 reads CASGAPGRQDTQYF.

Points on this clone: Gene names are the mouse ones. The CDR3 is CASSPGQGRNNSPLYF. The sequenced CDR3 bases are TGTGCCAGCTCTCCGGGACAGGGGAGGAATAATTCGCCCCTCTAC. The rearrangement links TRBV12-1 to TRBJ1-6; 10 bases are a match to TRBD1. From the germline J gene comes the end of the CDR3, since the read stops 1 residue before it. TRBJ1-6 is annotated as an ORF whose role is uncertain. Looked up from germline, CDR1 is SGHSN and CDR2 is HYEKVE. CDR3 size: 16 residues. Trimming took 2 bases from V and 5 from J; bases not matched to a gene: 5.

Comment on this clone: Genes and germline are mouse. Incomplete CDR3 DNA: TGTGCCAGCAGTTTCCTCCAGTCAAACACAGAAGTCTTC. Protein: CASSFLQSNTEVF. Given in full, the CDR3 is CASSFLQSNTEVFF. This chain joins TRBV15 and TRBJ1-1; D unclear. The read finishes 1 residue shy of the CDR3 end, and the germline J gene is used to complete it. There are 14 residues in the CDR3. Germline V gene data show CDR1 as SGHND and CDR2 as FRSKSL. V lost 3 bases, J lost 0 bases, and 8 bases lay in between.

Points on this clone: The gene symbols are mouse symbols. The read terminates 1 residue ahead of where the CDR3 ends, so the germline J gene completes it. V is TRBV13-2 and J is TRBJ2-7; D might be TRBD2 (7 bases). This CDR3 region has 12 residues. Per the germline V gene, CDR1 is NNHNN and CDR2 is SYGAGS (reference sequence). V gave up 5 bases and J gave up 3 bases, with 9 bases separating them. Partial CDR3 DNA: TGTGCCAGCGGGAGGGGGGGCTATGAACAGTAC. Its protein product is CASGRGGYEQY. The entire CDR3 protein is CASGRGGYEQYF.

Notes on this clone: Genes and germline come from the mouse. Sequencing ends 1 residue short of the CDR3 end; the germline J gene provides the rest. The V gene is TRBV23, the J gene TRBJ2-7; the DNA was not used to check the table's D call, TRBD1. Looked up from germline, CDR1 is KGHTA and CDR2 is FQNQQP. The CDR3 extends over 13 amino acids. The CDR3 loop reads CSSSQGTGVEQYF. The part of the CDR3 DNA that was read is TGCTCCAGCAGTCAAGGGACAGGGGTTGAACAGTAC.

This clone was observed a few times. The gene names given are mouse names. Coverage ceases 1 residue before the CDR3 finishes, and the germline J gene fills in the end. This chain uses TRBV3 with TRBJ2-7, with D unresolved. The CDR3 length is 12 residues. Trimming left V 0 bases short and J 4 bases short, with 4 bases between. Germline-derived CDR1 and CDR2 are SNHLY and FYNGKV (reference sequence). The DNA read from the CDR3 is TGTGCCAGCAGCTTAGCTGGATATGAACAGTAC. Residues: CASSLAGYEQY. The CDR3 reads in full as CASSLAGYEQYF.

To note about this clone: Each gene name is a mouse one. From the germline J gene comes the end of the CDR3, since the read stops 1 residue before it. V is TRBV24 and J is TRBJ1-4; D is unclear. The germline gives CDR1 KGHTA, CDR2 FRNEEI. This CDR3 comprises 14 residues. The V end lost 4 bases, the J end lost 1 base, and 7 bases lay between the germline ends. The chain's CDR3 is CASSPDTSNERLFF. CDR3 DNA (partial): TGTGCCAGCAGTCCCGACACTTCCAACGAAAGATTATTT.

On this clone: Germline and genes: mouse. CDR3 residues: CASSSGTGKSNSDYTF. CDR3 DNA (partial): TGTGCCAGCAGTTCCGGGACAGGGAAGTCAAACTCCGACTACACC. V is TRBV14 and J is TRBJ1-2, with 9 bases identical to TRBD1. The read gets to within 1 residue of the CDR3 end, and the germline J gene fills in the rest. This CDR3 is 16 amino acids long. CDR1 is SGHDT, CDR2 FRDEAV, per germline. The ends lost 3 bases at V and 0 bases at J; junction bases unmatched: 6.

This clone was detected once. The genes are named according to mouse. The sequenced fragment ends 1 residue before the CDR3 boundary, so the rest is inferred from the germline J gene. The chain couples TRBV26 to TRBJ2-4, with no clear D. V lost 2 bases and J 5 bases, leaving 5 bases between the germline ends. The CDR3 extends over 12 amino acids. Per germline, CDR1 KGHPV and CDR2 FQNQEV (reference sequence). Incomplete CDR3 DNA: TGTGCCAGCAGTCTGCAGGCAAACACCTTGTAC. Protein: CASSLQANTLY. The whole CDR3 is CASSLQANTLYF. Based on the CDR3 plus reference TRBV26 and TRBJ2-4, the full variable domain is NSKVIQTPRYLVKGQGQKAKMRCIPEKGHPVVFWYQQNKNNEFKFLINFQNQEVLQQIDMTEKRFSAECPSNSPCSLEIQSSEAGDSALYLCASSLQANTLYFGAGTRLSVL.

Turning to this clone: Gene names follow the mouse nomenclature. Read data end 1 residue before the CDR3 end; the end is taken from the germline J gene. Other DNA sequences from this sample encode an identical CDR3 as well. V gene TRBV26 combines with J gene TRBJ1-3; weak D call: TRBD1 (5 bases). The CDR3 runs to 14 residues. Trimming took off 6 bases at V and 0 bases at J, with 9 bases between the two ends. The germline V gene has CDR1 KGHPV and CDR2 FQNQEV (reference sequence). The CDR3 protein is CASSPDSSGNTLYF. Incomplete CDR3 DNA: TGTGCCAGCAGCCCTGACAGTTCTGGAAATACGCTCTAT.

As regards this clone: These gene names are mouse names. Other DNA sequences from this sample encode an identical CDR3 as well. The CDR3 loop reads CASSDPFYEQYF. Incomplete CDR3 DNA: TGTGCCAGCAGCGACCCCTTCTATGAACAGTAC. V gene TRBV13-1 combines with J gene TRBJ2-7; D gene ambiguous. The missing CDR3 end, 1 residue past where the read stops, is filled in from the germline J gene. CDR3 length: 12 residues. Germline V CDR1 and CDR2: NSHNY, SYGAGN. Trimming stripped 5 bases from V and 3 bases from J, with 9 bases between.

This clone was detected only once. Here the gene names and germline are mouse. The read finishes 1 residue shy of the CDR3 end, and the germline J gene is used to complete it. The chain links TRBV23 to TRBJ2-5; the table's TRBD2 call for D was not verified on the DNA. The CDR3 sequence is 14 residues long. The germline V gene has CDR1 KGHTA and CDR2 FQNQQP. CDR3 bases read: TGCTCCAGCAGGCGACTGGGGCTCCAAGACACCCAGTAC. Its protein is CSSRRLGLQDTQY. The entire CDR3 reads CSSRRLGLQDTQYF.

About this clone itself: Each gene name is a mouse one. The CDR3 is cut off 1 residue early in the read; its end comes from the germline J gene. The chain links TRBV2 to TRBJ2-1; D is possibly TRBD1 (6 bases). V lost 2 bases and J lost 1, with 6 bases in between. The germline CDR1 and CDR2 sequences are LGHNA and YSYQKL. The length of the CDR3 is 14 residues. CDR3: CASSQQGNYAEQFF. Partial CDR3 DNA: TGTGCCAGCAGCCAACAGGGGAACTATGCTGAGCAGTTC.

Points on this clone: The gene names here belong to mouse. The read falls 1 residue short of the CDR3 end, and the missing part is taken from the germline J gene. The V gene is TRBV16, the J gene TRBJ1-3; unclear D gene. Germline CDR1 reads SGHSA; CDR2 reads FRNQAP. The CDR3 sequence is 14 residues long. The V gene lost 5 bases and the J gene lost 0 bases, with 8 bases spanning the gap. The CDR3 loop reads CASSPTHSGNTLYF. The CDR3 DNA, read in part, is TGTGCAAGCAGCCCGACACATTCTGGAAATACGCTCTAT. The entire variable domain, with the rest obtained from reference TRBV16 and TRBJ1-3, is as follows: NAGVIQTPRHKVTGKGQEATLWCEPISGHSAVFWYRQTIVQGLEFLTYFRNQAPIDDSGMPKERFSAQMPNQSHSTLKIQSTQPQDSAVYLCASSPTHSGNTLYFGEGSRLIVV.

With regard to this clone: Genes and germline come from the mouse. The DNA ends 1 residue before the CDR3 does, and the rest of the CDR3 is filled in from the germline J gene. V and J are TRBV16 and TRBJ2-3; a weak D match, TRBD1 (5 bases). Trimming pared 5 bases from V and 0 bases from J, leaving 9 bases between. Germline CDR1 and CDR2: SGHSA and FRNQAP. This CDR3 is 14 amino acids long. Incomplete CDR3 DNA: TGTGCAAGCAGCAAACAGGATAGTGCAGAAACGCTGTAT. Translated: CASSKQDSAETLY. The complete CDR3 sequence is CASSKQDSAETLYF.

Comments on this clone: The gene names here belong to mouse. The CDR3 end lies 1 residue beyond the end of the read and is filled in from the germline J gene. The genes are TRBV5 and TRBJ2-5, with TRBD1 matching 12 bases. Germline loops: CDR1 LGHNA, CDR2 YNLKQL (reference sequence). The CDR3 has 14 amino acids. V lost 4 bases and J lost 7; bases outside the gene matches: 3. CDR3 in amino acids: CASSRDRGQYTQYF. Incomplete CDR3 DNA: TGTGCCAGCAGCCGGGACAGGGGGCAGTACACCCAGTAC.

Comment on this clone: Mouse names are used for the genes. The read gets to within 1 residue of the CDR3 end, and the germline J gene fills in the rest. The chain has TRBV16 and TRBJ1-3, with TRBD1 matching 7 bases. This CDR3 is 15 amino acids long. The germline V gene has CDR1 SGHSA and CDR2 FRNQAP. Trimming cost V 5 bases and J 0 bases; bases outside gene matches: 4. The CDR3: CASSPGQVSGNTLYF. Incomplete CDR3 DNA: TGTGCAAGCAGCCCCGGACAGGTTTCTGGAAATACGCTCTAT.

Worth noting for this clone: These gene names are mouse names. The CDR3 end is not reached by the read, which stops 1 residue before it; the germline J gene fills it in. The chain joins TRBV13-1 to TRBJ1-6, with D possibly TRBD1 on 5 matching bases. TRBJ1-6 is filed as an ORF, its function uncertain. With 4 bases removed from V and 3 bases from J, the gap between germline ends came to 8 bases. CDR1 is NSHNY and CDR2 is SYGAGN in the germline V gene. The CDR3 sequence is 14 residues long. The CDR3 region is CASSPDNYNSPLYF. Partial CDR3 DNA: TGTGCCAGCAGTCCGGACAACTATAATTCGCCCCTCTAC.

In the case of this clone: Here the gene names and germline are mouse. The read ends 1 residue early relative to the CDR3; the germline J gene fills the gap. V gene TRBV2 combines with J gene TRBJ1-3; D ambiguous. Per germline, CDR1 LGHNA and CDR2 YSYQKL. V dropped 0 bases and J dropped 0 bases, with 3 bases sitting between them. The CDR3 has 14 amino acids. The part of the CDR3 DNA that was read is TGTGCCAGCAGCCAAGAAGATTCTGGAAATACGCTCTAT. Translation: CASSQEDSGNTLY. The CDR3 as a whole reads CASSQEDSGNTLYF.

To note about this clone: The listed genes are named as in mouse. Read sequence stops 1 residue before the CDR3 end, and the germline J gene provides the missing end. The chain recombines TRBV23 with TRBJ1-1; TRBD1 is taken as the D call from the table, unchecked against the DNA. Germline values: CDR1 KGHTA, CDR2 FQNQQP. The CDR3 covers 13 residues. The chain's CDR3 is CSSSQSPQGEVFF. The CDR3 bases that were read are TGCTCCAGCAGTCAATCTCCACAGGGAGAAGTCTTC.

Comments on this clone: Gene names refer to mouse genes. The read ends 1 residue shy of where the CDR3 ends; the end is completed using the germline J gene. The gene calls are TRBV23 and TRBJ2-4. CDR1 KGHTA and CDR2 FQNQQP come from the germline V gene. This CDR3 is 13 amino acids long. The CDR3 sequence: CSSSQNSQNTLYF. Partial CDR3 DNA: TGCTCCAGCAGTCAAAATAGTCAAAACACCTTGTAC.